This T cell receptor (beta chain) emerged from a study of cytomegalovirus exposure and HLA in healthy donors. PCR amplification relied on 60 Vbeta primers (plus 13 Jbeta primers). Sequencing was performed with immunoSEQ multiplex PCR; in TCRdb, only in-frame clones are kept and a portion is missing. The sample holds about 160,000 clones, less than 90% seen once. Trimming left V 11 bases short and J 0 bases short, with 9 bases between. The CDR3 loop spans 12 amino acids. The germline CDR1 and CDR2 sequences are MRHNA and SNTAGT. The sample was PBMCs. This clonotype was obtained from a young man in good health and CMV-seronegative. The chain has TRBV6-4 and TRBJ2-3; D gene ambiguous. The CDR3 nucleotides read TGTGCCTCTCAGACTAGCACAGATACGCAGTATTTT. Protein product: CASQTSTDTQYF.